What follows are 27 T cell receptor beta chains derived from one specimen sequenced in a study of cytomegalovirus exposure and HLA in healthy donors. The PCR employed 60 Vbeta primers together with 13 Jbeta primers. TCRdb keeps only in-frame clones here, not all; method: immunoSEQ multiplex PCR. The table shows approximately 120,000 clones, with 83% occurring only once. What was sequenced was PBMCs. All receptors come from a middle-aged woman in good health and CMV-seropositive.

Remarks on this clone: The junction differs from germline at one of its ends, possibly a read error. This chain links TRBV7-7 with TRBJ1-3; a possible D gene is TRBD1 (6 bases). This CDR3 is 16 amino acids long. Germline-derived CDR1 and CDR2 are SSHAT and FNYEAQ (reference sequence). The CDR3 protein is CASSCQGIDSGNTIYF. The CDR3 nucleotides are TGTGCTAGCAGCTGTCAGGGGATAGACTCTGGAAACACCATATATTTT.

Points on this clone: One end of the junction varies from germline; a read error may be responsible. J is TRBJ1-1 and V is TRBV9, with D uncertain. Germline CDR1 reads SGDLS; CDR2 reads YYNGEE. The CDR3 covers 15 residues. In nucleotides, the CDR3 is TGTGCCAACAGCCCCAGCCCGGGAATGAACACTGAAGCTTTCTTT. This translates into CANSPSPGMNTEAFF.

The chain recombines TRBV5-8 with TRBJ2-7, with a weak D call TRBD1 (6 bases). CDR1 is SGHTS, CDR2 YDEGEE, per germline. The CDR3 runs 17 residues. With 4 bases removed from V and 1 base from J, the gap between germline ends came to 21 bases. The CDR3 is CASSRDPSTGDSYEQYF. The CDR3, as DNA: TGTGCCAGCAGCCGAGACCCCTCGACAGGTGATTCCTACGAGCAGTACTTC.

This chain joins TRBV7-2 and TRBJ2-3, with 8 bases fitting TRBD2. In germline, CDR1 is SGHTA, CDR2 FQGNSA. CDR3 length: 18 amino acids. The V and J ends lost 1 base and 3 bases, in that order; junction bases with no gene match: 12. The CDR3 DNA sequence: TGTGCCAGCAGCTTAGTATTAGCGGGGAGCTCTTTAACAGATACGCAGTATTTT. It yields the protein CASSLVLAGSSLTDTQYF.

The V and J genes are TRBV15 and TRBJ2-2; maybe TRBD1 (5 bases). Germline CDR1 LNHNV, CDR2 YYDKDF (reference sequence). CDR3 length equals 13 residues. V was clipped by 6 bases and J by 4 bases, with 9 bases between them. In DNA form, the CDR3 reads TGTGCCACCAGAGTAGGGGTCACCGGGGAGCTGTTTTTT. Translated: CATRVGVTGELFF.

This chain uses TRBV30 with TRBJ1-2, with D perhaps matching TRBD1 (5 bases). V lost 0 bases and J lost 3, with 8 bases in between. CDR1 is GTSNPN and CDR2 is SVGIG in the germline V gene (reference sequence). The CDR3 is 13 residues long. The CDR3 spells CAWSVRGDYGYTF. The CDR3 DNA reads TGTGCCTGGAGTGTACGGGGGGACTATGGCTACACCTTC. The whole variable domain, remainder taken from reference TRBV30 and TRBJ1-2, is SQTIHQWPATLVQPVGSPLSLECTVEGTSNPNLYWYRQAAGRGLQLLFYSVGIGQISSEVPQNLSASRPQDRQFILSSKKLLLSDSGFYLCAWSVRGDYGYTFGSGTRLTVV.

J is TRBJ2-5 and V is TRBV28; D call uncertain. The CDR3 consists of 15 residues. Germline CDR1 and CDR2: MDHEN and SYDVKM. V gave up 4 bases and J gave up 1 base, with 13 bases separating them. The chain's CDR3 is CASSSAQRLQETQYF. The CDR3, as DNA: TGTGCCAGCAGTTCCGCCCAGCGTCTCCAAGAGACCCAGTACTTC.

The chain uses TRBV6-6 and TRBJ1-6; 7 bases match TRBD1. CDR1 and CDR2 from the germline V gene are MNHNY and SVGAGI (reference sequence). This CDR3 comprises 14 residues. The trim removed 8 bases at V and 7 bases at J, leaving 8 bases unmatched. The CDR3 sequence is CASVRQGENSPLHF. Here the CDR3 DNA reads TGTGCCAGCGTAAGACAGGGCGAAAATTCACCCCTCCACTTT.

This clone was detected only once. This chain links TRBV5-5 with TRBJ2-5, with 8 bases identical to TRBD2. The CDR3 length is 14 residues. CDR1 SGHKS and CDR2 YYEKEE come from the germline V gene (reference sequence). V lost 4 bases and J lost 0; bases outside the gene matches: 2. The DNA of the CDR3 is TGTGCCAGCAGCCCACTAGCGGACCAAGAGACCCAGTACTTC. Translated, it gives CASSPLADQETQYF.

The rearrangement links TRBV9 to TRBJ2-1; no firm D call. In germline, CDR1 is SGDLS, CDR2 YYNGEE. Between the trimmed V and J ends, which lost 7 bases and 0 bases, there was a span of 5 bases. This CDR3 is built from 12 residues. In nucleotides, the CDR3 is TGTGCCAGCCGTAACTCCTACAATGAGCAGTTCTTC. Translated: CASRNSYNEQFF.

This chain uses TRBV10-1 with TRBJ2-7, with D possibly TRBD1 on 6 matching bases. This CDR3 spans 13 amino acids. The V end lost 3 bases, the J end lost 3 bases, and 9 bases lay between the germline ends. Per germline, CDR1 WNHNN and CDR2 SYGVQD (reference sequence). CDR3 protein: CASSDKGVYEQYF. CDR3 DNA: TGCGCCAGCAGTGATAAGGGGGTCTACGAGCAGTACTTC.

The chain has TRBV5-1 and TRBJ2-7; 10 nucleotides line up with TRBD1. The CDR3 totals 15 residues. The V gene's germline CDR1 is SGHRS and CDR2 YFSETQ. Trimming cost V 4 bases and J 4 bases; bases outside gene matches: 8. The DNA for the CDR3 is TGCGCCAGCAGCCGGGGGACAGGGGAAGCATACGAGCAGTACTTC. It yields the protein CASSRGTGEAYEQYF.

V is TRBV19 and J is TRBJ1-1; 9 bases map to TRBD1. The CDR3 contains 15 residues. V lost 11 bases, J lost 0 bases, and 10 bases stayed unmatched. Germline loops: CDR1 LNHDA, CDR2 SQIVND (reference sequence). In nucleotides, the CDR3 is TGTGCCTCTAGACTGACAGGGGGGATGAACACTGAAGCTTTCTTT. Translation: CASRLTGGMNTEAFF.

This chain connects TRBV9 to TRBJ2-3; 11 positions match TRBD1. This CDR3 is 14 amino acids long. V lost 4 bases to trimming and J lost 4 bases; unmatched junction nucleotides: 2. The germline V gene encodes CDR1 SGDLS and CDR2 YYNGEE. CDR3 in DNA: TGTGCCAGCAGCAGGACAGGGGGCGCAGATACGCAGTATTTT. This sequence encodes CASSRTGGADTQYF. The complete variable domain, with remaining parts taken from reference TRBV9 and TRBJ2-3, reads DSGVTQTPKHLITATGQRVTLRCSPRSGDLSVYWYQQSLDQGLQFLIQYYNGEERAKGNILERFSAQQFPDLHSELNLSSLELGDSALYFCASSRTGGADTQYFGPGTRLTVL.

The chain employs TRBV28 and TRBJ1-5; 8 nucleotides align to TRBD1. Germline CDR1 MDHEN, CDR2 SYDVKM. This CDR3 contains 14 residues. V lost 6 bases and J lost 8; bases outside the gene matches: 9. The CDR3 loop is CASSPGQGFEPQHF. The CDR3 DNA is TGTGCCAGCAGCCCCGGACAGGGTTTTGAGCCCCAGCATTTT.

The J gene is TRBJ1-5, the V gene TRBV7-2; the D is unclear. The CDR3 has 15 residues. Germline V CDR1 and CDR2: SGHTA, FQGNSA. V was trimmed by 1 base and J by 0 bases, leaving 7 bases between them. The CDR3 nucleotides read TGTGCCAGCAGCTTAGTACGGGGTAGCAATCAGCCCCAGCATTTT. Amino acids: CASSLVRGSNQPQHF.

The J gene is TRBJ2-5, the V gene TRBV25-1; TRBD1 aligns across 10 bases. The CDR3 totals 12 residues. Germline V gene lookup returns CDR1 MGHDK and CDR2 SYGVNS. V shed 4 bases and J 12 bases; nucleotides not matched to a gene: 5. The CDR3 sequence is CASSGQGAREYF. In DNA form, the CDR3 reads TGTGCCAGCAGTGGACAGGGGGCGCGAGAGTACTTC.

The rearrangement links TRBV2 to TRBJ1-1, with D possibly being TRBD1 (6 bases). Trimming shortened V by 11 bases and J by 0 bases, and 13 bases separated the two germline ends. In germline, CDR1 is SNHLY, CDR2 FYNNEI. The CDR3 consists of 13 residues. CDR3 residues: CAYREIMNTEAFF. CDR3 DNA: TGTGCCTACAGGGAAATAATGAACACTGAAGCTTTCTTT.

The V and J genes are TRBV7-6 and TRBJ2-7, with a tentative D call TRBD2 (8 bases). The CDR3 has 14 residues. Per germline, CDR1 SGHVS and CDR2 FNYEAQ. Between the trimmed V and J ends, which lost 2 bases and 5 bases, there was a span of 13 bases. The DNA for the CDR3 is TGTGCCAGCAGCTTATTTAGCGGGACAGACGAGCAGTACTTC. Protein sequence: CASSLFSGTDEQYF.

V gene TRBV5-1 combines with J gene TRBJ1-2; possibly TRBD1 for D (5 bases). Trimming cost V 3 bases and J 6 bases, with 12 bases left between them. The germline V gene has CDR1 SGHRS and CDR2 YFSETQ. The CDR3 extends over 13 amino acids. This chain's CDR3 is CASSWTGVNGYTF. The CDR3 DNA follows: TGCGCCAGCAGCTGGACGGGGGTGAATGGCTACACCTTC.

The rearrangement joins TRBV5-6 to TRBJ1-2, with 8 bases lining up with TRBD1. This CDR3 has 14 residues. V was clipped by 0 bases and J by 6 bases; unmatched bases: 4. Per the germline V gene, CDR1 is SGHDT and CDR2 is YYEEEE. In DNA, the CDR3 is TGTGCCAGCAGCTTGGCGCAGGGGGCAAATGGCTACACCTTC. It translates to CASSLAQGANGYTF.

The V and J genes are TRBV29-1 and TRBJ2-7; the D is unclear. The CDR3 contains 15 residues. Germline-derived CDR1 and CDR2 are SQVTM and ANQGSEA. V dropped 3 bases and J dropped 0 bases, with 15 bases sitting between them. The DNA for the CDR3 is TGCAGCGTTGATGTGACACGAACCTACTCCTACGAGCAGTACTTC. It specifies CSVDVTRTYSYEQYF.

The chain combines TRBV4-2 with TRBJ2-7, with no clear D. Germline V gene data show CDR1 as LGHNA and CDR2 as YNFKEQ. The length of the CDR3 is 15 residues. Trimming removed 4 bases at V and 4 bases at J, with 17 bases between. Written as DNA, the CDR3 is TGTGCCAGCAGCCTAGAAAGGCTTTCTAGGTACGAGCAGTACTTC. It is translated as CASSLERLSRYEQYF.

The chain recombines TRBV7-8 with TRBJ2-5; 13 bases agree with TRBD2. Germline V gives CDR1 SGHVS, CDR2 FQNEAQ. Trimming took 6 bases from V and 2 from J; bases not matched to a gene: 3. This CDR3 contains 15 residues. DNA for the CDR3: TGTGCCAGCAGTTTGGGACTAGCGGGGCAAGAGACCCAGTACTTC. It encodes CASSLGLAGQETQYF.

This clone showed up just once. This sequence joins TRBV6-5 and TRBJ1-2, with a tentative D call TRBD1 (5 bases). The CDR3 runs 13 residues. CDR1 is MNHEY and CDR2 is SVGAGI in the germline V gene. V was shortened by 6 bases and J by 4 bases, with 12 bases between the two germline ends. The CDR3 DNA reads TGTGCCAGCAGCCGCGGGGGGAGCTATGGCTACACCTTC. As protein: CASSRGGSYGYTF.

V is TRBV9 and J is TRBJ1-4; 7 bases align to TRBD1. CDR3 length: 15 residues. The germline gives CDR1 SGDLS, CDR2 YYNGEE. Trimming at V came to 3 bases and at J to 4 bases, leaving 6 bases not matched to a gene. DNA of the CDR3: TGTGCCAGCAGCGGCGGGGACAGATTTAATGAAAAACTGTTTTTT. Translating gives CASSGGDRFNEKLFF.

This clone has more than one count but fewer than ten. The chain joins TRBV5-1 to TRBJ1-4; the match to TRBD1 covers 8 bases. Trimming at V came to 4 bases and at J to 8 bases, leaving 4 bases not matched to a gene. The CDR3 sequence is 13 residues long. Per germline, CDR1 SGHRS and CDR2 YFSETQ. Written as DNA, the CDR3 is TGCGCCAGCAGCATGACAGGGGACGAAAAACTGTTTTTT. It translates to CASSMTGDEKLFF.